Below, 9 T cell receptor beta chains from the same sample are listed, as sequenced in a study of T cells in Graves' hyperthyroidism and ophthalmopathy. Amplification targeted TCR beta CDR3 regions from RNA transcripts. Carried out on the TCR CDR3, a first-round RT-PCR used the HTBI primer set. TCRdb re-called the multiplex PCR reads through MiXCR, storing one row per CDR3 protein. The data hold roughly 580,000 distinct CDR3 sequences, with about 14% observed a single time. The sequenced sample consisted of blood. All receptors come from a woman in her 30s with Graves' hyperthyroidism that later progressed to Graves' ophthalmopathy.

The CDR3 region has the DNA TGTGCCAGCACCTTAGGCCCCCAGGGGATGAACACTGAAGCTTTCTTT. Translating it yields CASTLGPQGMNTEAFF. The chain has TRBV6-2 or TRBV6-3 and TRBJ1-1; perhaps TRBD1 as D (6 bases). Per germline, CDR1 MNHEY and CDR2 SVGEGT. V dropped 7 bases and J dropped 0 bases, with 18 bases sitting between them. The CDR3 contains 16 residues.

This clonotype has more than one count but fewer than ten. The J gene is TRBJ2-7, the V gene TRBV5-1; 9 bases are a match to TRBD2. The trim removed 0 bases at V and 3 bases at J, leaving 4 bases unmatched. The CDR3 contains 15 residues. In germline, CDR1 is SGHRS, CDR2 YFSETQ. The CDR3 DNA reads as TGCGCCAGCAGCTTGGATAGCGGGGGCCTCTACGAGCAGTACTTC. Translated: CASSLDSGGLYEQYF. Supplemented by reference TRBV5-1 and TRBJ2-7, the full variable domain reads KAGVTQTPRYLIKTRGQQVTLSCSPISGHRSVSWYQQTPGQGLQFLFEYFSETQRNKGNFPGRFSGRQFSNSRSEMNVSTLELGDSALYLCASSLDSGGLYEQYFGPGTRLTVT.

This clonotype was observed a few times. J is TRBJ2-4 and V is TRBV30; D uncertain. V lost 0 bases, J lost 5 bases, and 5 bases lay in between. Germline V gene lookup returns CDR1 GTSNPN and CDR2 SVGIG (reference sequence). The length of the CDR3 is 12 residues. The CDR3 sequence is CAWSVAENIQYF. Written as DNA, the CDR3 is TGTGCCTGGAGTGTCGCAGAAAACATTCAGTACTTC.

In this sample, this clonotype turned up many times. The genes are TRBV3-1 and TRBJ1-1; 7 nucleotides match TRBD1. This CDR3 has 13 amino acids. CDR1 and CDR2 (germline): LGHDT, YNNKEL (reference sequence). Losses at the gene ends were 1 base for V and 7 bases for J; bases not matched to a gene: 3. The CDR3 loop is CASSQARDSEAFF. The CDR3 DNA is TGTGCCAGCAGCCAAGCCCGGGACAGTGAAGCTTTCTTT.

Ten or more counts support this clonotype. This chain joins TRBV7-9 and TRBJ1-6, with unresolved D. Germline V gene lookup returns CDR1 SEHNR and CDR2 FQNEAQ (reference sequence). The V end was cut by 1 base, the J end by 0 bases, with 10 bases between. This CDR3 contains 17 residues. CDR3 coding DNA: TGTGCCAGCAGCTTAGTGGGCTCGAGCTCCTATAATTCACCCCTCCACTTT. This gives the protein CASSLVGSSSYNSPLHF.

This clonotype has more than one count but fewer than ten. The chain employs TRBV6-1 and TRBJ1-1; 10 nucleotides line up with TRBD1. Germline CDR1 reads MNHNS; CDR2 reads SASEGT. This CDR3 comprises 15 residues. V lost 6 bases, J lost 5 bases, and 9 bases stayed unmatched. The CDR3 sequence: CASRRPGTGETEAFF. The CDR3, as DNA: TGTGCCAGCAGACGCCCCGGGACAGGGGAAACTGAAGCTTTCTTT.

The chain has TRBV2 and TRBJ1-1; D is perhaps TRBD1 (5 bases). V was cut by 7 bases and J by 2 bases, with 14 bases left in between. CDR3 length equals 14 residues. Per the germline V gene, CDR1 is SNHLY and CDR2 is FYNNEI. This CDR3 reads CASTPPTDNTEAFF. CDR3 bases: TGTGCCAGCACCCCCCCGACAGATAACACTGAAGCTTTCTTT.

This clonotype has at least ten counts. The J gene is TRBJ1-1, the V gene TRBV10-3; D remains ambiguous. V was pared by 5 bases and J by 0 bases, with 7 bases between. CDR1 ENHRY and CDR2 SYGVKD come from the germline V gene. This CDR3 is 13 amino acids long. The CDR3 loop reads CAISTRMNTEAFF. CDR3 bases: TGTGCCATCAGTACGCGCATGAACACTGAAGCTTTCTTT.

The table lists this clonotype with many counts. The chain is built from TRBV24-1 and TRBJ2-5; weak D call: TRBD1 (6 bases). Trimming stripped 5 bases from V and 4 bases from J, with 16 bases between. CDR1 KGHDR and CDR2 SFDVKD come from the germline V gene. This CDR3 spans 15 amino acids. The CDR3 bases are TGTGCCACCAGTGGGGGCCGGGACATTCGAGAGACCCAGTACTTC. It is translated as CATSGGRDIRETQYF.